This TCR beta chain stems from a study of cytomegalovirus exposure and HLA in healthy donors. Note on this clone: The antigen is not known.

The PCR made use of 60 Vbeta and 13 Jbeta primers. Data came from immunoSEQ multiplex PCR; TCRdb stores just in-frame clones and leaves some out. The repertoire table contains roughly 80,000 clones. Regarding the study as a whole: Researchers reported from a later analysis that most CMV-associated TCR beta chains appeared HLA-restricted. Sequencing likely caused a cluster of highly shared sequence variants. Sequences of the TCR beta chain were said to predict the HLA-A and HLA-B alleles of most subjects accurately. In a later analysis, TCR beta V- and J-gene trimming was associated with a missense DCLRE1C variant.

V lost 3 bases, J lost 0 bases, and 7 bases stayed unmatched. The CDR3 is 17 residues long. Germline V gene data show CDR1 as LNHDA and CDR2 as SQIVND (reference sequence). This chain links TRBV19 with TRBJ1-1; 10 bases agree with TRBD1. The sequencing sample was made of PBMCs. This TCR derives from a man aged 45-65 years in good health and CMV-seronegative. CDR3: CASSIDLGTGVNTEAFF. CDR3 in DNA: TGTGCCAGTAGTATTGATCTCGGGACAGGGGTGAACACTGAAGCTTTCTTT.